One and the same sample provided the 11 T cell receptor beta chains below, sequenced in a study of OX40 agonist ivuxolimab in advanced cancers. The protocol used for the library was the immunoSEQ multiplex PCR assay. Held by TCRdb, this immuneACCESS table contains in-frame sequences only and omits some clones. Under half of the omission traces to an unresolved V gene where checked; the cause of the rest is unknown. The sample data list around 64,000 clones, and around 82% of these were observed just once. 6% to 9.5% of the sample belongs to the ten largest clones. Sample: CD4+ or CD8+ T cells sorted from blood, taken in a trial of the OX40 agonist ivuxolimab. The receptors were sampled from an adult with an advanced solid tumor such as melanoma, head and neck, liver or kidney cancer.

This clone was counted between two and nine times. The chain combines TRBV5-6 with TRBJ2-1; unclear D gene. The V gene's germline CDR1 is SGHDT and CDR2 YYEEEE. This CDR3 has 12 amino acids. Between the trimmed V and J ends, which lost 1 base and 5 bases, there was a span of 4 bases. CDR3 DNA: TGTGCCAGCAGCTTGCTCGACAATGAGCAGTTCTTC. Protein product: CASSLLDNEQFF. Complete variable domain (other parts from reference TRBV5-6 and TRBJ2-1): DAGVTQSPTHLIKTRGQQVTLRCSPKSGHDTVSWYQQALGQGPQFIFQYYEEEERQRGNFPDRFSGHQFPNYSSELNVNALLLGDSALYLCASSLLDNEQFFGPGTRLTVL.

The gene calls are TRBV9 and TRBJ1-1, with D unresolved. Trimming cost V 4 bases and J 1 base, with 14 bases left between them. Germline V gene data show CDR1 as SGDLS and CDR2 as YYNGEE. The length of the CDR3 is 15 residues. CDR3 DNA sequence: TGTGCCAGCAGCTTTAGACAAGGCCGGAACACTGAAGCTTTCTTT. This gives the protein CASSFRQGRNTEAFF. The full variable domain, with the rest looked up from reference TRBV9 and TRBJ1-1, is DSGVTQTPKHLITATGQRVTLRCSPRSGDLSVYWYQQSLDQGLQFLIQYYNGEERAKGNILERFSAQQFPDLHSELNLSSLELGDSALYFCASSFRQGRNTEAFFGQGTRLTVV.

The chain couples TRBV13 to TRBJ2-1; D not certain. CDR3 length equals 14 residues. Between the trimmed V and J ends, which lost 2 bases and 0 bases, there was a span of 5 bases. CDR1 is PRHDT, CDR2 FYEKMQ, per germline (reference sequence). CDR3 amino acids: CASSLQVSYNEQFF. Here the CDR3 DNA reads TGTGCCAGCAGCTTACAGGTCTCCTACAATGAGCAGTTCTTC.

This chain connects TRBV15 to TRBJ2-3; TRBD2 is a possible D gene (6 bases). From germline, CDR1 is LNHNV and CDR2 YYDKDF (reference sequence). Trimming took 0 bases from V and 3 from J, leaving 19 bases between them. The CDR3 sequence is 18 residues long. In DNA, the CDR3 is TGTGCCACCAGCAGAGAGAAGAGTGCTGGAGGGCGAACAGATACGCAGTATTTT. Amino acid sequence: CATSREKSAGGRTDTQYF.

V gene TRBV7-8 combines with J gene TRBJ2-7; 11 positions match TRBD2. The CDR3 spans 15 residues. J lost 4 bases, V lost 1 base, and 3 bases had no gene match. CDR1 and CDR2 (germline): SGHVS, FQNEAQ. The CDR3 here is CASSLELAGVYEQYF. CDR3 in DNA: TGTGCCAGCAGCTTAGAACTAGCGGGGGTTTACGAGCAGTACTTC.

V and J are TRBV4-2 and TRBJ1-2; TRBD1 is a possible D gene (5 bases). The V and J ends lost 0 bases and 3 bases respectively, with 5 bases between them. Germline CDR1 and CDR2: LGHNA and YNFKEQ. This CDR3 comprises 13 residues. Here the CDR3 DNA reads TGTGCCAGCAGCCAAGAGACAGACTATGGCTACACCTTC. Protein product: CASSQETDYGYTF.

The chain couples TRBV9 to TRBJ2-7; 9 bases line up with TRBD2. J lost 4 bases, V lost 0 bases, and 5 bases had no gene match. The CDR3 is 15 amino acids. Germline V gene sequence: CDR1 SGDLS, CDR2 YYNGEE. DNA of the CDR3: TGTGCCAGCAGCGTAGGTAGCGGGAGTAGGTACGAGCAGTACTTC. Protein sequence: CASSVGSGSRYEQYF.

This chain joins TRBV5-6 and TRBJ2-1; tentative D call: TRBD1 (6 bases). This CDR3 comprises 14 residues. V was clipped by 0 bases and J by 3 bases, with 7 bases between them. CDR1 and CDR2 (germline): SGHDT, YYEEEE. The CDR3 loop is CASSLEGVYNEQFF. In DNA form, the CDR3 reads TGTGCCAGCAGCTTGGAGGGGGTCTACAATGAGCAGTTCTTC.

The chain employs TRBV11-2 and TRBJ1-2, with a tentative D call TRBD1 (5 bases). The CDR3 runs to 13 residues. Trimming cost V 1 base and J 13 bases, with 16 bases left between them. Germline CDR1 and CDR2: SGHAT and FQNNGV. CDR3 nucleotides: TGTGCCAGCAGCTTAGGAGGGGCTCCGGTAGGCACCTTC. It specifies CASSLGGAPVGTF.

The rearrangement uses TRBV19 and TRBJ1-1, with D possibly being TRBD1 (5 bases). Looked up from germline, CDR1 is LNHDA and CDR2 is SQIVND (reference sequence). This CDR3 contains 13 residues. V lost 5 bases and J lost 11, with 18 bases in between. DNA of the CDR3: TGTGCCAGTAGTCCGTATCAGGGTGTTACGGCTTTCTTT. As protein: CASSPYQGVTAFF.

V gene TRBV5-1 combines with J gene TRBJ2-3; perhaps D is TRBD1 or TRBD2 (5 bases each). The V end was cut by 7 bases, the J end by 6 bases, with 15 bases between. The CDR3 covers 13 residues. Germline-derived CDR1 and CDR2 are SGHRS and YFSETQ. The CDR3 DNA is TGCGCCAGCCAGTCAAACTGGGGGGATACGCAGTATTTT. It specifies CASQSNWGDTQYF. Supplemented by reference TRBV5-1 and TRBJ2-3, the full variable domain reads KAGVTQTPRYLIKTRGQQVTLSCSPISGHRSVSWYQQTPGQGLQFLFEYFSETQRNKGNFPGRFSGRQFSNSRSEMNVSTLELGDSALYLCASQSNWGDTQYFGPGTRLTVL.